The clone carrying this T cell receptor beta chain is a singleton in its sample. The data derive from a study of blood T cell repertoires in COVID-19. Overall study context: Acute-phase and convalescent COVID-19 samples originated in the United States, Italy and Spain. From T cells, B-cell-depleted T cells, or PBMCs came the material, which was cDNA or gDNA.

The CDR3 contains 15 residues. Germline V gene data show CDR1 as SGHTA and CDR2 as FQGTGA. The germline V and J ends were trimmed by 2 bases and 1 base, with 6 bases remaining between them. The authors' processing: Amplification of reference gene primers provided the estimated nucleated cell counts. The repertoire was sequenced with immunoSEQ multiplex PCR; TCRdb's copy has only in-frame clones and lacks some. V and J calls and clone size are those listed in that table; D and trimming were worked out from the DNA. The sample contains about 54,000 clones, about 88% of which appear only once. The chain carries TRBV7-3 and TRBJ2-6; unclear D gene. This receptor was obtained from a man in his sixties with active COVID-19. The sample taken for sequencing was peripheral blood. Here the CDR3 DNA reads TGTGCCAGCAGCTTAGGGCCGTCTGGGGCCAACGTCCTGACTTTC. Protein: CASSLGPSGANVLTF.